Listed below are T cell receptor beta chains from one sample, sequenced in a study of human thymus T cells. The repertoire was sequenced with immunoSEQ multiplex PCR; TCRdb's copy has only in-frame clones and lacks some. The sample lists tens of thousands of clones; about 93% were seen once. Sequences were obtained from blood. The receptors come from a boy younger than two with a congenital heart defect but otherwise immunologically healthy. Each CDR3 is given with its conserved first and last residue. Fields, in order: V gene, J gene, clone size, D gene, CDR3 protein. The D gene is left open where the match is weak. Size tells how often a clone was seen (once, few, many) or the class of an expanded clone, and some rows leave it out.

v_gene: TRBV5-6; j_gene: TRBJ2-7; abundance: .; d_gene: .; CDR3aa: CASSSKTRGEQYF
v_gene: TRBV5-1; j_gene: TRBJ1-2; abundance: .; d_gene: .; CDR3aa: CASSLEVTQGNYGYTF
v_gene: TRBV6-5; j_gene: TRBJ1-2; abundance: .; d_gene: .; CDR3aa: CASRQLANYGYTF
v_gene: TRBV5-5; j_gene: TRBJ1-5; abundance: .; d_gene: TRBD1; CDR3aa: CASSFTRDRGLWGNQPQHF
v_gene: TRBV11-3; j_gene: TRBJ1-1; abundance: .; d_gene: .; CDR3aa: CASSPRIWGNTEAFF
v_gene: TRBV19; j_gene: TRBJ2-7; abundance: .; d_gene: TRBD1; CDR3aa: CASSLGQGYEQYF
v_gene: TRBV11-2; j_gene: TRBJ1-6; abundance: .; d_gene: .; CDR3aa: CASSFSSYNSPLHF
v_gene: TRBV27; j_gene: TRBJ2-2; abundance: .; d_gene: TRBD2; CDR3aa: CASSRLAITGELFF
v_gene: TRBV28; j_gene: TRBJ2-7; abundance: .; d_gene: .; CDR3aa: CASRPSGSYEQYF
v_gene: TRBV2; j_gene: TRBJ1-2; abundance: .; d_gene: TRBD1; CDR3aa: CASMGQGPYGYTF
v_gene: TRBV9; j_gene: TRBJ2-3; abundance: .; d_gene: .; CDR3aa: CASSVEGLYTDTQYF
v_gene: TRBV21-1; j_gene: TRBJ2-3; abundance: .; d_gene: .; CDR3aa: CASSEMTLAGGERGDTQYF
v_gene: TRBV7-8; j_gene: TRBJ2-1; abundance: .; d_gene: .; CDR3aa: CASSSPWGDINEQFF
v_gene: TRBV5-5; j_gene: TRBJ2-4; abundance: few; d_gene: .; CDR3aa: CASSLALGVAKNIQYF
v_gene: TRBV7-9; j_gene: TRBJ2-7; abundance: .; d_gene: .; CDR3aa: CASSWRDQGAYEQYF
v_gene: TRBV19; j_gene: TRBJ2-1; abundance: .; d_gene: .; CDR3aa: CATSRGLAEYNEQFF
v_gene: TRBV4-2; j_gene: TRBJ2-1; abundance: .; d_gene: .; CDR3aa: CASSQVGGREQFF
v_gene: TRBV5-1; j_gene: TRBJ2-5; abundance: .; d_gene: TRBD2; CDR3aa: CASSARLAGLNRETQYF
v_gene: TRBV19; j_gene: TRBJ1-1; abundance: .; d_gene: .; CDR3aa: CASSIVAAKNTEAFF
v_gene: TRBV2; j_gene: TRBJ2-7; abundance: .; d_gene: TRBD1; CDR3aa: CASMETGPLYEQYF
v_gene: TRBV2; j_gene: TRBJ1-1; abundance: .; d_gene: .; CDR3aa: CASSDSRRLNTEAFF
v_gene: TRBV18; j_gene: TRBJ2-7; abundance: .; d_gene: .; CDR3aa: CASSPTGQPGEQYF
v_gene: TRBV15; j_gene: TRBJ2-7; abundance: .; d_gene: .; CDR3aa: CATSRDGTALISYEQYF
v_gene: TRBV28; j_gene: TRBJ1-5; abundance: .; d_gene: TRBD1; CDR3aa: CASSLLGGLIGQPQHF
v_gene: TRBV6-5; j_gene: TRBJ2-7; abundance: .; d_gene: TRBD2; CDR3aa: CASSYSSGGFYEQYF
v_gene: TRBV10-3; j_gene: TRBJ2-1; abundance: .; d_gene: .; CDR3aa: CAISDSDTSNNEQFF
v_gene: TRBV4-2; j_gene: TRBJ2-3; abundance: .; d_gene: TRBD1; CDR3aa: CASSQLNWDRGQDTQYF
v_gene: TRBV2; j_gene: TRBJ2-3; abundance: .; d_gene: TRBD2; CDR3aa: CASVSSGGLHTDTQYF
v_gene: TRBV11-2; j_gene: TRBJ1-2; abundance: .; d_gene: .; CDR3aa: CASSLTRGSYGYTF
v_gene: TRBV4-2; j_gene: TRBJ2-7; abundance: .; d_gene: TRBD2; CDR3aa: CASSQEGSGGTTYEQYF
v_gene: TRBV7-8; j_gene: TRBJ2-2; abundance: .; d_gene: TRBD2; CDR3aa: CASSLGVLAGGTGELFF
v_gene: TRBV6-5; j_gene: TRBJ1-1; abundance: .; d_gene: TRBD1; CDR3aa: CASSLTRTGNTEAFF
v_gene: TRBV21-1; j_gene: TRBJ1-6; abundance: .; d_gene: .; CDR3aa: CASSRTGTLLKGPLHF
v_gene: TRBV4-3; j_gene: TRBJ1-2; abundance: few; d_gene: TRBD1; CDR3aa: CASSQAPTGGSKGYTF
v_gene: TRBV11-3; j_gene: TRBJ2-1; abundance: .; d_gene: TRBD2; CDR3aa: CASSFRGIIAGFNEQFF
v_gene: TRBV11-2; j_gene: TRBJ2-7; abundance: .; d_gene: .; CDR3aa: CASSPGRISSYEQYF
v_gene: TRBV11-2; j_gene: TRBJ2-5; abundance: .; d_gene: .; CDR3aa: CASSFRGQETQYF
v_gene: TRBV4-2; j_gene: TRBJ2-2; abundance: once; d_gene: TRBD2; CDR3aa: CASSQRTSGGANGELFF
v_gene: TRBV2; j_gene: TRBJ2-2; abundance: .; d_gene: TRBD1; CDR3aa: CASSEGTGYDGELFF
v_gene: TRBV7-2; j_gene: TRBJ2-7; abundance: .; d_gene: TRBD2; CDR3aa: CASSFTGTSGGLSYEQYF
v_gene: TRBV7-9; j_gene: TRBJ1-3; abundance: .; d_gene: .; CDR3aa: CASSLWVGQGTHTIYF
v_gene: TRBV28; j_gene: TRBJ2-2; abundance: .; d_gene: .; CDR3aa: CASSSIGELFF
v_gene: TRBV6-5; j_gene: TRBJ2-3; abundance: .; d_gene: .; CDR3aa: CASSYMGVITDTQYF
v_gene: TRBV5-1; j_gene: TRBJ2-2; abundance: .; d_gene: .; CDR3aa: CASSKGGTGELFF
v_gene: TRBV19; j_gene: TRBJ1-5; abundance: once; d_gene: TRBD1; CDR3aa: CASRTGQDLGGAGQPQHF